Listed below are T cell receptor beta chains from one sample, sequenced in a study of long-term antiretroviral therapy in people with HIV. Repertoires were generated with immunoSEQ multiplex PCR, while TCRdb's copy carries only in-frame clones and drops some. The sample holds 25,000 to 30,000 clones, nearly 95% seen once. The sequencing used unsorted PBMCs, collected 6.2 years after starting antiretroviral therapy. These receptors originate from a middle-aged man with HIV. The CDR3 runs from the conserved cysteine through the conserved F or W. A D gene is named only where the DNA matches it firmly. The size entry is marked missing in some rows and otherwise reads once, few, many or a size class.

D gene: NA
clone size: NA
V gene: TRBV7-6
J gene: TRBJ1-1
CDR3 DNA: TGTGCCAGCAGCGTAGTCACGGGGAGCACTGAAGCTTTCTTT
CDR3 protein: CASSVVTGSTEAFF

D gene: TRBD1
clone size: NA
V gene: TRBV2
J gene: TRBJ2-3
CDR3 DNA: TGTGCCAGCAGTAGACAGGGGTGGGCAGATACGCAGTATTTT
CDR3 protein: CASSRQGWADTQYF

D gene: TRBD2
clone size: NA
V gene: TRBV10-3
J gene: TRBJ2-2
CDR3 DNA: TGTGCCATCAGTTACCAGACTAGCCTCGGGGAGCTGTTTTTT
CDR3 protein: CAISYQTSLGELFF

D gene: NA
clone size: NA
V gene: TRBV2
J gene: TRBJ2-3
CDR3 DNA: TGTGCCAGCAGGGGACCAGGGGCGCCACTCACAGATACGCAGTATTTT
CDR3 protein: CASRGPGAPLTDTQYF

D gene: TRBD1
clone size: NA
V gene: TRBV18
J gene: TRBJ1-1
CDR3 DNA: TGTGCCAGCTCACTCCGAAGCGACAGGGGAGTGAACACTGAAGCTTTCTTT
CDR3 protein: CASSLRSDRGVNTEAFF

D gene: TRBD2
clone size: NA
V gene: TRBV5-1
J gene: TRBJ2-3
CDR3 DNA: TGCGCCAGCAGACTAGCGGGGTTCACAGATACGCAGTATTTT
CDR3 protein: CASRLAGFTDTQYF

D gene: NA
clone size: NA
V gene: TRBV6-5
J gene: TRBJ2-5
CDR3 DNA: TGTGCCAGCAAAGAGGGGGTCGAGACGAGGGCCCAGTACTTC
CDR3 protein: CASKEGVETRAQYF

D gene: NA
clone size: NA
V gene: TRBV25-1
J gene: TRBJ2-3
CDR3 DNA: TGTGCCAGCAGCCCGGGACGGAGCACAGATACGCAGTATTTT
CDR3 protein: CASSPGRSTDTQYF

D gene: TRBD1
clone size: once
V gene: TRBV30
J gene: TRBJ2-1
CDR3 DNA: TGTGCCTGGGCAAGAGGACAGGGGGGCAATGAGCAGTTCTTC
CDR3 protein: CAWARGQGGNEQFF

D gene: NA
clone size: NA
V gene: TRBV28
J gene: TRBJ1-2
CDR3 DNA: TGTGCCAGCCAAGGGGTACCCTATGGCTACACCTTC
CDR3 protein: CASQGVPYGYTF

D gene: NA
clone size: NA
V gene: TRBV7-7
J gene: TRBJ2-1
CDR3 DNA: TGTGCCAGCAGCTTAGCCTACACGAGCAATGAGCAGTTCTTC
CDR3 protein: CASSLAYTSNEQFF

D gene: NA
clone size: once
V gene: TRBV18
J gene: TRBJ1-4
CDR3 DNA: TGTGCCAGCTCACCACCGGGACAAGTTAATGAAAAACTGTTTTTT
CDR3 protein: CASSPPGQVNEKLFF

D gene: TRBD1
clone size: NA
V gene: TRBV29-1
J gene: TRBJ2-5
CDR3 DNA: TGCAGCGTTGAACCCGGACAGGGGCGACAAGAGACCCAGTACTTC
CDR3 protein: CSVEPGQGRQETQYF

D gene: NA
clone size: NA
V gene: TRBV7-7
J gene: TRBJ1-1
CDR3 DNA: TGTGCTAGCAGCTTAGGGATGAACACTGAAGCTTTCTTT
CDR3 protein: CASSLGMNTEAFF

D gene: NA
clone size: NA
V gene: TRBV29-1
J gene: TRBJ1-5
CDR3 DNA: TGCAGCGCCAGGATGGATGGCAATCAGCCCCAGCATTTT
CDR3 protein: CSARMDGNQPQHF

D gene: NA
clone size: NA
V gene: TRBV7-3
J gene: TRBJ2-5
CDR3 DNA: TGTGCCAGCAGCCCCCCGGGTTCCCAGACCCAGTACTTC
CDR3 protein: CASSPPGSQTQYF

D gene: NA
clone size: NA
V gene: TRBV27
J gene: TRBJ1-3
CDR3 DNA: TGTGCCAGTTCCATTACAGGGAGCTCTGGAAACACCATATATTTT
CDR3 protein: CASSITGSSGNTIYF

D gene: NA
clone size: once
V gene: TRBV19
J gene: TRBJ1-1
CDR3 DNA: TGTGCCAGTAGTATTAGCGGGGGTAACACTGAAGCTTTCTTT
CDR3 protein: CASSISGGNTEAFF

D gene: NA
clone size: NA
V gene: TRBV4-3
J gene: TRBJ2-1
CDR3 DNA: TGCGCCAGCAGCCAAAGCGGCCCCTACAATGAGCAGTTCTTC
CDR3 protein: CASSQSGPYNEQFF

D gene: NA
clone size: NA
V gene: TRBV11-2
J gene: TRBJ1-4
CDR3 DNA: TGTGCCAGCAGCCTGGACTCGGGACGATACCTTGAAAAACTGTTTTTT
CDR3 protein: CASSLDSGRYLEKLFF

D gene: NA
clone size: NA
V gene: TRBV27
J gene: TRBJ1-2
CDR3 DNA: TGTGCCAGCAGTTTAGCGGCCCAGGACTATGGCTACACCTTC
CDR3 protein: CASSLAAQDYGYTF

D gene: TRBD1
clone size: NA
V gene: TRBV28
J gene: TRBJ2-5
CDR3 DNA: TGTGCCAGCAGTCCAGCGGACAGGGGGGTCCAAGAGACCCAGTACTTC
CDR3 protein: CASSPADRGVQETQYF

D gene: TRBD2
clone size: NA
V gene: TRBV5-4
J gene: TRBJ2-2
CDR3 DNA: TGTGCCAGCAGCACTCCAACGGGGCTAGCGGGGGTCCGGGACACCGGGGAGCTGTTTTTT
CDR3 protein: CASSTPTGLAGVRDTGELFF

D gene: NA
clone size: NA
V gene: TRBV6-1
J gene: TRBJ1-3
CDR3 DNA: TGTGCCAGCAGTGAAAAGGGGGAGTTAACTGGAAACACCATATATTTT
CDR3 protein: CASSEKGELTGNTIYF

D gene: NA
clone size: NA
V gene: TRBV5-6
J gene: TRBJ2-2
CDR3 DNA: TGTGCCAGCAGCATTATCAGGGGTATCGGTCCCGGGGAGCTGTTTTTT
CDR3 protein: CASSIIRGIGPGELFF

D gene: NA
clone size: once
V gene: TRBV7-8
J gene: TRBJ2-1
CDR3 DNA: TGTGCCAGCAGCTTAGAATGGAGCTCCTACAATGAGCAGTTCTTC
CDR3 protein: CASSLEWSSYNEQFF

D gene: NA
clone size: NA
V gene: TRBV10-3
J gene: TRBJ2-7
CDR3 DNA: TGTGCCATCGGAGGACTATCCTACGAGCAGTACTTC
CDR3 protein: CAIGGLSYEQYF

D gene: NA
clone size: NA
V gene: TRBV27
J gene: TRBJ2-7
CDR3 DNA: TGTGCCAGCAGTTTATCTGGGACTTGGTCCTACGAGCAGTACTTC
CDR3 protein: CASSLSGTWSYEQYF

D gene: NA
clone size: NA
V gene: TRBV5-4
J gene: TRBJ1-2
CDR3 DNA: TGTGCCAGCAGCCAAGATGGGGACTCATCCCGCTACACCTTC
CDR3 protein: CASSQDGDSSRYTF

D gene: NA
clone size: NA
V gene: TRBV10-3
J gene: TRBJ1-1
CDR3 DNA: TGTGCCATCAGTGAGGGGGGAAGGGACACTGAAGCTTTCTTT
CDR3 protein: CAISEGGRDTEAFF

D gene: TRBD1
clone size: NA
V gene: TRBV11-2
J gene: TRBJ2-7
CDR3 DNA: TGTGCCAGCAGCCCGACAGGGGCCGAGCAGTACTTC
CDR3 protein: CASSPTGAEQYF

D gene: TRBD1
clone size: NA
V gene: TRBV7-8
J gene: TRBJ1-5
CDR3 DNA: TGTGCCAGCAGCTTAGCCGGGACAGGTAGCAATCAGCCCCAGCATTTT
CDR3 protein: CASSLAGTGSNQPQHF

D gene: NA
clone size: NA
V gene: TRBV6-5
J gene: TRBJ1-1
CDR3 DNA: TGTGCCAGCAGTTTCTCGGGACCCACTGAAGCTTTCTTT
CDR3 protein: CASSFSGPTEAFF

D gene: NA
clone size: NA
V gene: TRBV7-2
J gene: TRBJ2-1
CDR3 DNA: TGTGCCAGCAGCACCCGGGTCGGTGAGCAGTTCTTC
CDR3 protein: CASSTRVGEQFF

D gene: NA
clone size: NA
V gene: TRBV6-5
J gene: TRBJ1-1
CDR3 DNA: TGTGCCAGCAGTATGGGACTGATCAACACTGAAGCTTTCTTT
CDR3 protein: CASSMGLINTEAFF

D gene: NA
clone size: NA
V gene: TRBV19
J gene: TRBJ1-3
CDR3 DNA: TGTGCCAGTAGTATCCTGGGGTCCGGAAACACCATATATTTT
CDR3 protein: CASSILGSGNTIYF